Shown below are 10 T cell receptor beta chains from a single sample sequenced in a study of monozygotic twins with inflammatory bowel disease. Using the 5' RACE reads, TCRdb records one entry per CDR3 protein without DNA. The sample holds 190,000 or so distinct CDR3 sequences. Sample: blood. All receptors come from a human donor with ulcerative colitis or Crohn's disease, or a healthy co-twin of an affected twin (not recorded which).

The chain recombines TRBV5-1 with TRBJ2-1; the D call from TCRdb, TRBD1, cannot be confirmed without DNA. In germline, CDR1 is SGHRS, CDR2 YFSETQ. The CDR3 sequence is 15 residues long. This chain's CDR3 is CASSLFRGSPTEQFF.

The rearrangement joins TRBV2 to TRBJ1-5. The CDR3 is 14 amino acids. Germline lookup yields CDR1 SNHLY and CDR2 FYNNEI. The CDR3 sequence is CASSRSGNNQPQHF.

This chain connects TRBV5-1 to TRBJ2-6; TCRdb picks TRBD1, but there is no DNA to check that call. The CDR3 consists of 18 residues. Germline CDR1 SGHRS, CDR2 YFSETQ. The CDR3 region is CASSFSGQVTTGANVLTF.

This rearrangement joins TRBV6-5 to TRBJ1-2. CDR1 and CDR2 (germline): MNHEY, SVGAGI. The CDR3 is 13 residues long. The chain's CDR3 is CATTVGLGYGYTF.

The chain combines TRBV6-1 with TRBJ2-1; without DNA, the TCRdb call of TRBD2 cannot be checked. Germline assignment: CDR1 MNHNS and CDR2 SASEGT. The CDR3 spans 18 residues. The CDR3 loop reads CASSLSVGRAGPNNEQFF.

The rearrangement links TRBV29-1 to TRBJ1-1. There are 16 residues in the CDR3. The germline CDR1 and CDR2 sequences are SQVTM and ANQGSEA. The CDR3: CSVEEGPSSSGTEAFF.

CDR3 loop: CASSYGTQGTEAFF. The V gene is TRBV5-1, the J gene TRBJ1-1; there is no DNA to check the TCRdb D call of TRBD1. Germline V gives CDR1 SGHRS, CDR2 YFSETQ. The CDR3 is 14 amino acids.

The CDR3 loop reads CASSQEGRTANTGELFF. V usage is TRBV4-2 and J usage is TRBJ2-2; TCRdb outputs TRBD2, but without DNA this stays unchecked. Germline V gene lookup returns CDR1 LGHNA and CDR2 YNFKEQ. This CDR3 has 17 residues.

V gene TRBV20-1 combines with J gene TRBJ2-3; TCRdb's D gene call, TRBD2, goes unchecked for lack of DNA. Germline V gene lookup returns CDR1 DFQATT and CDR2 SNEGSKA (reference sequence). The CDR3 sequence is 15 residues long. The CDR3 here is CSAFIAGTSTDTQYF.

The V and J genes are TRBV12-3 or TRBV12-4 and TRBJ2-1. CDR3 length: 15 amino acids. This chain's CDR3 is CASSPVSLPYNEQFF.